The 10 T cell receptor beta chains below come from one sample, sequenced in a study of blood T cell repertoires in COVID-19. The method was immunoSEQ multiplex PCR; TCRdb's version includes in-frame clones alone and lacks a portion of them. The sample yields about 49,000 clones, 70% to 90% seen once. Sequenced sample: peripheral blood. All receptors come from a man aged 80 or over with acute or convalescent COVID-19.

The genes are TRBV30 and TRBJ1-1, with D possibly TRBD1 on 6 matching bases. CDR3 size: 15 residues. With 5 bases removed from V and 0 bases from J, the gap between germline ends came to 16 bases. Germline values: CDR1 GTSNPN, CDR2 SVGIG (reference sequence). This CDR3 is CAWGPGTPLNTEAFF. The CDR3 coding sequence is TGTGCCTGGGGCCCGGGGACACCCTTGAACACTGAAGCTTTCTTT.

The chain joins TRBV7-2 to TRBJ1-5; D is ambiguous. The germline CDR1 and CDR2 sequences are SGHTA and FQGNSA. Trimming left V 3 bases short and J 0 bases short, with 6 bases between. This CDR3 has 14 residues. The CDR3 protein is CASSFGNSNQPQHF. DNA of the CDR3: TGTGCCAGCAGCTTCGGGAATAGCAATCAGCCCCAGCATTTT.

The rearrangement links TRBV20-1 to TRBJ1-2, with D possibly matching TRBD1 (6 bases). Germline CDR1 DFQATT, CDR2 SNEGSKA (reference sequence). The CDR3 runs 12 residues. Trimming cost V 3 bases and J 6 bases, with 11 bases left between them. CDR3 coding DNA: TGCAGTGCTAGTCAGCCAGGGGATGGCTACACCTTC. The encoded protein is CSASQPGDGYTF.

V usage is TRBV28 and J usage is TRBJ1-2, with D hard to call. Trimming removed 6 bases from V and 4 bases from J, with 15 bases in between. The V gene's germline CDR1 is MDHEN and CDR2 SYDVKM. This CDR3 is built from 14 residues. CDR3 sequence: CASRSYRRLYGYTF. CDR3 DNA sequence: TGTGCCAGCAGGAGTTATCGCAGACTCTATGGCTACACCTTC.

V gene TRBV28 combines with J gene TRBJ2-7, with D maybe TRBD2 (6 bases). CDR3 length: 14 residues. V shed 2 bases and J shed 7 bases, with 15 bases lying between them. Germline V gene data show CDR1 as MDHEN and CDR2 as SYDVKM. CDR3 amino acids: CASSLPPGVGEQYF. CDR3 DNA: TGTGCCAGCAGTTTACCACCGGGGGTGGGAGAGCAGTACTTC.

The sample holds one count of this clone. CDR3 protein: CASSVDYSGEQFF. The CDR3 DNA sequence: TGTGCCAGCAGCGTAGATTATAGCGGGGAGCAGTTCTTC. The V and J genes are TRBV9 and TRBJ2-1; 7 bases are shared with TRBD2. Losses at the gene ends were 0 bases for V and 10 bases for J; bases not matched to a gene: 4. This CDR3 is 13 amino acids long. CDR1 and CDR2 (germline): SGDLS, YYNGEE.

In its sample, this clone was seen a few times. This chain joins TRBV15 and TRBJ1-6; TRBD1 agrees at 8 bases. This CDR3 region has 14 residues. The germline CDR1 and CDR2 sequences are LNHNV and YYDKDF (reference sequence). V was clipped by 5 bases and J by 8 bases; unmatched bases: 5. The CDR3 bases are TGTGCCACCAGCCAGGACAGGGCTCATTCACCCCTCCACTTT. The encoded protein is CATSQDRAHSPLHF.

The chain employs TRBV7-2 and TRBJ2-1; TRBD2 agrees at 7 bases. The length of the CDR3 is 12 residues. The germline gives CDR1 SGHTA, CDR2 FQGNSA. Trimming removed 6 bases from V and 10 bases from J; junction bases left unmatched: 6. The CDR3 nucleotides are TGTGCCAGCAGTCCGGCCGGGGGGGAGCAGTTCTTC. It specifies CASSPAGGEQFF.

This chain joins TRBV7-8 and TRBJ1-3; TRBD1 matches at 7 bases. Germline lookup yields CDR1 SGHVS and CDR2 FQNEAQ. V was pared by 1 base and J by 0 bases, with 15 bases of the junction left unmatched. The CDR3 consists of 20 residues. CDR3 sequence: CASSLGAPTGVALSGNTIYF. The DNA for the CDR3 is TGTGCCAGCAGCTTAGGGGCCCCTACAGGGGTTGCCCTCTCTGGAAACACCATATATTTT. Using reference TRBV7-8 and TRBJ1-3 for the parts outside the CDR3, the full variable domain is GAGVSQSPRYKVAKRGQDVALRCDPISGHVSLFWYQQALGQGPEFLTYFQNEAQLDKSGLPSDRFFAERPEGSVSTLKIQRTQQEDSAVYLCASSLGAPTGVALSGNTIYFGEGSWLTVV.

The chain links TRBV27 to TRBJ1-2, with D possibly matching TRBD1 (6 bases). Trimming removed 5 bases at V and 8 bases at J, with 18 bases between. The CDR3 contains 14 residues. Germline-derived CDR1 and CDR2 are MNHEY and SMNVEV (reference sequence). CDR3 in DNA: TGTGCCAGCAGTCCGTCGACAGGAATCTTAGGCTACACCTTC. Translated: CASSPSTGILGYTF.